This T cell receptor beta chain was profiled in a study of T cells after yellow fever vaccination. Universal primer sites and UMIs were introduced during 5'RACE template-switching synthesis of TCR cDNA. TCRdb used MiXCR to reprocess the 5' RACE reads, holding one entry per CDR3 protein. Of about 68,000 distinct CDR3 sequences in the sample, 5% to 8% were seen once. Germline V gene data show CDR1 as SGHVS and CDR2 as FNYEAQ. The ends were cut back, 5 bases at V and 0 bases at J, with 10 bases in the middle. The CDR3 is made up of 14 amino acids. This clonotype was recorded at least ten times. The receptor was derived from a man between 18 and 29 years old who received the YFV17D yellow fever vaccine. The V call is TRBV7-6, the J call TRBJ1-1; TRBD1 is a possible D gene (5 bases). The source was CD8+ T cells sorted from PBMCs, collected about 49 days after the first yellow fever vaccination. The CDR3 bases are TGTGCCAGCAGCCCCGGACATATGAACACTGAAGCTTTCTTT. This gives the protein CASSPGHMNTEAFF.